This TCR beta chain was sequenced in a study of blood T cells in healthy people across ages. Study context: About one barcoded beta molecule per two T cells came from capture by template switching.

Isolation yielded PBMCs, at least 7 million per sample, in every case. Regarding the study as a whole: A roughly linear age-dependent decrease characterized TCR beta diversity per million T cells.

After removal of 0 bases from V and 6 bases from J, the junction contained 4 bases not matched to a gene. CDR1 is MNHEY and CDR2 is SVGEGT in the germline V gene. The CDR3 sequence is 14 residues long. Through a sample-barcoded 5' primer and a J-beta primer mix, a second PCR was run for about 6 to 11 cycles. TCRdb fed the 5' RACE reads into MiXCR, producing one record per CDR3 protein. The table has around 1,000,000 distinct CDR3 sequences, less than 45% seen once; the top ten hold about an eighth. This clonotype was recorded only once. Its specificity is unknown. The sequence derives from a man aged 18 to 35 in good health. The chain has TRBV6-2 or TRBV6-3 and TRBJ1-2, with 7 bases matching TRBD1. Sequenced sample: blood. CDR3 loop: CASSYSTRGHGYTF. For the CDR3, the DNA is TGTGCCAGCAGTTACTCGACTAGGGGGCATGGCTACACCTTC.